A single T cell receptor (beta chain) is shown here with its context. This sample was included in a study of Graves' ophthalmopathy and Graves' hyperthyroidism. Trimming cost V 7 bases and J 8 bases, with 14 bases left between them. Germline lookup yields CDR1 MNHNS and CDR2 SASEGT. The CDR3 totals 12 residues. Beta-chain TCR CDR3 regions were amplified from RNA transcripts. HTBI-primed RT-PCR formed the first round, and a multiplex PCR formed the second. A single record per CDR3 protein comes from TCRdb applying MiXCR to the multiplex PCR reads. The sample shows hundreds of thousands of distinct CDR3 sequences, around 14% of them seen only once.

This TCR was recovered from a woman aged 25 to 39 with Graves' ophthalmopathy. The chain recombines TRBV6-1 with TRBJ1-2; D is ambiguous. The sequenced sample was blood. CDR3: CASTPDFYGYTF. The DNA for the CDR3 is TGTGCCAGCACCCCGGACTTTTACGGCTACACCTTC.